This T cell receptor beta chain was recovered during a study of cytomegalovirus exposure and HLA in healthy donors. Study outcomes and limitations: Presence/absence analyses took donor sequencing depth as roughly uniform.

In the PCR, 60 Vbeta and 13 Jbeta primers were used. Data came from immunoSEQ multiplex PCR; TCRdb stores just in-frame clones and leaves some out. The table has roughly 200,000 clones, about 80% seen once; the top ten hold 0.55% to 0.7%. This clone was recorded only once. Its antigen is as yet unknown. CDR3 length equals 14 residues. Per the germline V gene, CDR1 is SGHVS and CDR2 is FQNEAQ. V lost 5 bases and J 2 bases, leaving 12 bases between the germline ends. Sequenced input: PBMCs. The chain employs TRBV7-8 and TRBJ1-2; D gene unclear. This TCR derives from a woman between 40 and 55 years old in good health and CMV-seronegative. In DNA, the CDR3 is TGTGCCAGCAGCCCCCCGCGGTTGAACTATGGCTACACCTTC. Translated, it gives CASSPPRLNYGYTF.